These 16 T cell receptor beta chains were all obtained from the same sample, sequenced in a study of blood T cell repertoires in COVID-19. Sequenced by immunoSEQ multiplex PCR; TCRdb stores in-frame clones only, minus some. This sample carries 150,000 to 200,000 clones, around four fifths of them seen once, and the ten largest clones take about 4%. Sample: PBMCs or T cells enriched from blood (not recorded which). The receptors shown here come from a woman in her forties or fifties in a cohort exposed to, infected with or recovered from COVID-19 (not recorded which).

As to this clone: A junction end diverges from the germline sequence, so it may reflect a read error. This sequence joins TRBV13 and TRBJ2-2; D is undetermined. Germline CDR1 is PRHDT and CDR2 is FYEKMQ (reference sequence). The CDR3 has 15 residues. CDR3 in DNA: TGTGCCAGCAGCTTAGCTCCACTAAACACCGAGGAGCTGTTTTTT. This gives the protein CASSLAPLNTEELFF.

The chain links TRBV6-5 to TRBJ1-2, with TRBD1 as a possible D gene (6 bases). CDR3 length equals 12 residues. The V gene lost 5 bases and the J gene lost 7 bases, with 11 bases spanning the gap. The germline V gene has CDR1 MNHEY and CDR2 SVGAGI. CDR3: CASSNRQAGYTF. In nucleotides, the CDR3 is TGTGCCAGCAGTAACCGACAGGCTGGCTACACCTTC.

This chain links TRBV18 with TRBJ2-5; D is perhaps TRBD2 (6 bases). The V gene's germline CDR1 is KGHSH and CDR2 LQKENI. Trimming took off 4 bases at V and 5 bases at J, with 14 bases between the two ends. The CDR3 sequence is 14 residues long. The CDR3 loop is CASSRGNSGETQYF. The CDR3 bases are TGTGCCAGCTCACGCGGGAACTCCGGGGAGACCCAGTACTTC.

This clone has only a few counts. The sample holds other DNA sequences that translate to the same CDR3. The chain has TRBV9 and TRBJ1-3; no reliable D call. The length of the CDR3 is 12 residues. Trimming took 4 bases from V and 4 from J, leaving 6 bases between them. Germline V gives CDR1 SGDLS, CDR2 YYNGEE. CDR3 in amino acids: CASSPRGNTIYF. The DNA of the CDR3 is TGTGCCAGCAGCCCTAGGGGAAACACCATATATTTT.

The CDR3 region is CASSLGGGGYNEQFF. The CDR3 DNA sequence: TGTGCCAGCAGCTTAGGTGGGGGGGGATACAATGAGCAGTTCTTC. The chain is built from TRBV7-2 and TRBJ2-1; 7 nucleotides match TRBD2. This CDR3 spans 15 amino acids. The V segment lost 1 base and the J segment 4 bases; nucleotides outside the gene matches: 4. Germline-derived CDR1 and CDR2 are SGHTA and FQGNSA.

V and J are TRBV15 and TRBJ1-3, with D unresolved. Germline V gives CDR1 LNHNV, CDR2 YYDKDF (reference sequence). This CDR3 is 17 amino acids long. Deletions cut 0 bases from V and 2 bases from J, with 14 bases between. CDR3 protein: CATSRDHSPVPGNTIYF. CDR3 nucleotides: TGTGCCACCAGCAGAGATCACAGCCCCGTCCCTGGAAACACCATATATTTT. The entire variable domain, with the rest obtained from reference TRBV15 and TRBJ1-3, is as follows: DAMVIQNPRYQVTQFGKPVTLSCSQTLNHNVMYWYQQKSSQAPKLLFHYYDKDFNNEADTPDNFQSRRPNTSFCFLDIRSPGLGDTAMYLCATSRDHSPVPGNTIYFGEGSWLTVV.

The rearrangement joins TRBV2 to TRBJ2-2; D might be TRBD1 (6 bases). The germline V gene encodes CDR1 SNHLY and CDR2 FYNNEI. The CDR3 loop spans 14 amino acids. V was cut by 5 bases and J by 2 bases, with 9 bases left in between. The DNA of the CDR3 is TGTGCCAGCAGTCCGGGACAAAACACCGGGGAGCTGTTTTTT. This gives the protein CASSPGQNTGELFF.

Here the CDR3 reads CASSQGQGRTEAFF. CDR3 bases: TGTGCCAGCAGCCAAGGACAGGGACGGACTGAAGCTTTCTTT. V usage is TRBV7-9 and J usage is TRBJ1-1, with 8 bases aligning to TRBD1. V was clipped by 5 bases and J by 5 bases; unmatched bases: 7. The CDR3 consists of 14 residues. CDR1 SEHNR and CDR2 FQNEAQ come from the germline V gene (reference sequence). The whole variable domain, remainder taken from reference TRBV7-9 and TRBJ1-1, is DTGVSQNPRHKITKRGQNVTFRCDPISEHNRLYWYRQTLGQGPEFLTYFQNEAQLEKSRLLSDRFSAERPKGSFSTLEIQRTEQGDSAMYLCASSQGQGRTEAFFGQGTRLTVV.

This clone appeared a few times. The V gene is TRBV19, the J gene TRBJ1-5, with 9 positions matching TRBD1. Looked up from germline, CDR1 is LNHDA and CDR2 is SQIVND (reference sequence). Losses at the gene ends were 4 bases for V and 0 bases for J; bases not matched to a gene: 7. The CDR3 consists of 17 residues. Here the CDR3 DNA reads TGTGCCAGTAGTAGGGGGGACAGGGCCGGTAGCAATCAGCCCCAGCATTTT. Protein product: CASSRGDRAGSNQPQHF.

The chain links TRBV28 to TRBJ2-3; D may be TRBD1 (6 bases). The CDR3 sequence is 16 residues long. Per the germline V gene, CDR1 is MDHEN and CDR2 is SYDVKM. The V end was cut by 3 bases, the J end by 3 bases, with 16 bases between. The CDR3 DNA reads as TGTGCCAGCAGTTTGGTCCGGTGGCAGGGGACAGATACGCAGTATTTT. Amino acids: CASSLVRWQGTDTQYF.

This rearrangement joins TRBV30 to TRBJ2-2; D unclear. Germline V gene sequence: CDR1 GTSNPN, CDR2 SVGIG (reference sequence). CDR3 length: 11 residues. V dropped 0 bases and J dropped 17 bases, with 13 bases sitting between them. This chain's CDR3 is CAWSVRGSLFF. The CDR3 coding sequence is TGTGCCTGGAGTGTACGCGGTAGTCTTTTTTTT.

A word on this clone: The identical CDR3 is also encoded by other nucleotide sequences in the sample. The chain is built from TRBV3-1 (or the pseudogene TRBV3-2) and TRBJ1-2, with D possibly being TRBD1 (6 bases). Germline V gives CDR1 LGHDT, CDR2 YNNKEL (reference sequence). Trimming removed 0 bases at V and 8 bases at J, with 13 bases between. The CDR3 runs to 14 residues. The CDR3 region is CASSQDAGGRGYTF. The CDR3 DNA reads TGTGCCAGCAGCCAAGATGCGGGGGGGCGCGGCTACACCTTC.

This clone has just one count. The chain uses TRBV27 and TRBJ2-3; no firm D call. Trimming removed 4 bases at V and 0 bases at J, with 8 bases between. The CDR3 spans 14 residues. Germline V CDR1 and CDR2: MNHEY, SMNVEV (reference sequence). The DNA for the CDR3 is TGTGCCAGCAGTTCCGCGGCTAGCACAGATACGCAGTATTTT. This codes for CASSSAASTDTQYF.

The chain uses TRBV5-1 and TRBJ1-2; TRBD1 aligns across 9 bases. Germline V gene lookup returns CDR1 SGHRS and CDR2 YFSETQ. The CDR3 sequence is 16 residues long. The V gene end was trimmed by 6 bases and the J gene end by 2 bases; junction bases not matched to a gene: 11. The CDR3 reads CASNADGDRANYGYTF. The CDR3 DNA follows: TGCGCCAGCAACGCCGACGGGGACAGGGCGAACTATGGCTACACCTTC.

The V and J genes are TRBV11-1 and TRBJ2-1, with 8 bases lining up with TRBD2. The CDR3 is 15 amino acids. V lost 5 bases, J lost 5 bases, and 8 bases stayed unmatched. The V gene's germline CDR1 is SGHAT and CDR2 FQDESV (reference sequence). The CDR3 is CASSPTGTRHNEQFF. The CDR3 nucleotides are TGTGCCAGCAGCCCCACCGGGACTAGGCACAATGAGCAGTTCTTC.

This sequence joins TRBV5-5 and TRBJ1-5; perhaps TRBD1 as D (6 bases). CDR3 size: 17 residues. The V end was cut by 4 bases, the J end by 2 bases, with 19 bases between. Looked up from germline, CDR1 is SGHKS and CDR2 is YYEKEE (reference sequence). The CDR3 spells CASSTRIRDIGNQPQHF. In DNA, the CDR3 is TGTGCCAGCAGCACGCGAATCCGGGACATAGGCAATCAGCCCCAGCATTTT.